Sequencing of this TCR beta chain was carried out in a study of T cell responses to AZD1222 COVID-19 vaccine listed by TCRdb under 2021. For the wider study: AZD1222 recipients with second doses at about 4 weeks or about 12 weeks were pooled, because spike-specific TCR depth and breadth did not differ between schedules. A total of 230 to 250 trial participants underwent TCR sequencing, of whom 200 to 220 received two doses of AZD1222 and some 26 received two doses of the MenACWY control vaccine. Enrollment into the trials was organized by age into subgroups of 18-55, 56-69 and 70-plus years, and those subgroups contained roughly 150, 30 and 60 TCR-sequenced participants, respectively.

Points the paper makes about the study in general: The whole spike protein was spanned by vaccine-associated CD4 TCRs, and dominant responses were seen in regions 160-218 and 743-854. Conclusions about previously exposed vaccinees are limited, since just 5 to 7 AZD1222 recipients were seropositive for SARS-CoV-2 at baseline. Epitopes outside the regions mutated in the B.1.351 and B.1.1.7 variants were reportedly recognized by nearly half of the unique spike-specific TCRs. Because no day 14 peak-response samples were available, repertoires were characterized only after the peak T cell response. In the small 56-69-year group, the increase in depth fell short of significance, most likely because of low power. After two AZD1222 doses, spike-specific TCR breadth and depth were significantly higher than at day 0 and than in MenACWY recipients. Participants were mostly white British and included more females than males, and it was suggested by the authors that clonal diversity may have been underestimated.

The CDR3 regions of human TCRbeta chains were analyzed by immunosequencing. As for how the authors treated the data: Repertoire TCRs were matched against a reference library of SARS-CoV-2-specific TCRs generated with the MIRA antigen-specificity platform. Breadth was defined as the fraction of unique TCRs that were SARS-CoV-2-associated. Depth was defined as the fraction of total T cells that were SARS-CoV-2-associated. Each spike-specific TCR was assigned to its reactive spike region and to a CD4 or CD8 class using the MIRA data. Log10-transformed breadth and depth values were compared by one-way ANOVA with Sidak's multiple comparisons tests. Entries here come from immuneACCESS through TCRdb and include only in-frame sequences with V and J called. Some clones fail to appear in such tables; in the studies checked, an unresolved V gene covers under half of the shortfall, and the cause of the remainder is unknown. For V, J and clone size, that table is used; D and trimming come from the DNA. In all, the sample holds roughly 190,000 clones, and about 92% of those were seen once. The top ten clones comprise approximately 1.5% of the sample.

V lost 2 bases and J lost 0 bases; the stretch between them is 15 bases long. The CDR1 and CDR2 encoded by the germline V gene are SGHRS and YFSETQ. The CDR3 holds 17 amino acids from the cysteine to the phenylalanine. The CDR3 DNA has 51 bases and is translated from base 1. About this clone: What this receptor recognizes is not known. No qualities accompany the bases; no much larger clone lies one base away.

The sample's time point label is to be understood as: baseline before first vaccination. Vaccinee samples came from UK trials COV001 and COV002, including a single-blind randomized controlled phase 2/3 trial of AZD1222 (ChAdOx1 nCoV-19) in healthy adults. For TCRbeta chain sequencing, PBMC samples from trial participants were taken at day 0 and at day 28 after the second dose. Sequencing used peripheral blood, obtained on day 0 of AZD1222 vaccination. Here the chain combines TRBV5-1 and TRBJ2-1; no D gene is confidently identified. This clonotype originated in an adult in good health. The CDR3 is CASSLRAAYSSYNEQFF. The sequence in DNA is TGCGCCAGCAGCTTAAGGGCAGCTTACAGCTCCTACAATGAGCAGTTCTTC.